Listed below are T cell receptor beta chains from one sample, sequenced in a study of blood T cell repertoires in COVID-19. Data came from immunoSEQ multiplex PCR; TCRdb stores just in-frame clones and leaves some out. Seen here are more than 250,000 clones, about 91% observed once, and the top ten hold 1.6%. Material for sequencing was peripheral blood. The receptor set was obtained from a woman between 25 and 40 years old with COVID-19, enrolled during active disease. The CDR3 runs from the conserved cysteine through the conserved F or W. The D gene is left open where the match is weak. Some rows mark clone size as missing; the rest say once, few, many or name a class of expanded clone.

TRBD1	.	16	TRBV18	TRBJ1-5	TGTGCCAGCTCACCAAGCGGACAGGGGATTCGGCAGCCCCAGCATTTT	CASSPSGQGIRQPQHF
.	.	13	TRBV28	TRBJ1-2	TGTGCCAGCAGTCCCCAGCTAGGCTATGGCTACACCTTC	CASSPQLGYGYTF
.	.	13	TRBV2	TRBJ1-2	TGTGCCAGCAGTGAATTGGAGCGCTATGGCTACACCTTC	CASSELERYGYTF
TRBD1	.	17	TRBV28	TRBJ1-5	TGTGCCAGCAGTCCTAGCCCCGGACAGGTCCCCGCATTGGCCCAGCATTTT	CASSPSPGQVPALAQHF
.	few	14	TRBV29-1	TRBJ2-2	TGCAGCGTGCTACAGGATGCGAACACCGGGGAGCTGTTTTTT	CSVLQDANTGELFF
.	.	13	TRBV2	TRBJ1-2	TGTGCCAGCAGTGTCGCCCCAGTTGGTGGCTACACCTTC	CASSVAPVGGYTF
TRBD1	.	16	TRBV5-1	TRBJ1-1	TGCGCCAGCAGCCGTTCCGCGGGACAGACAAACACTGAAGCTTTCTTT	CASSRSAGQTNTEAFF
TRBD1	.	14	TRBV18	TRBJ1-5	TGTGCCAGCTCCTGGGACAGGGGTGATCAGCCCCAGCATTTT	CASSWDRGDQPQHF
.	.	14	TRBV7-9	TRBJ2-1	TGTACCAGCAGCTTTGGGCCAAATTGGGATGAGCAGTTCTTC	CTSSFGPNWDEQFF
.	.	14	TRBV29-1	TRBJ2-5	TGCAGCGTTGAGTTGTCTAGATCTCGAGAGACCCAGTACTTC	CSVELSRSRETQYF
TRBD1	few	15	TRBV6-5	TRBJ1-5	TGTGCCAGCAGCCGGAACACAGGGGTGGAACAGCCCCAGCATTTT	CASSRNTGVEQPQHF
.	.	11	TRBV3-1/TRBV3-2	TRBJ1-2	TGTGCCACCTACTACGGCCTTGGCTACACCTTC	CATYYGLGYTF
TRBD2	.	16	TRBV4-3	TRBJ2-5	TGCGCCAGCAGCGTAGCTAGCGGGGGGCCTCAAGAGACCCAGTACTTC	CASSVASGGPQETQYF
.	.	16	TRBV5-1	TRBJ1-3	TGCGCCAGCAGCTTGGTGCCCGGGATTGATAGGAACACCATATATTTT	CASSLVPGIDRNTIYF
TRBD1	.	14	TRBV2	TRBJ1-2	TGTGCCAGCGGATCCGGGACAGGCGGCTATGGCTACACCTTC	CASGSGTGGYGYTF
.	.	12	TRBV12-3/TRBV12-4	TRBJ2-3	TGTGCCAGCAGTTTAGGGCGGGTCCTTGAGTATTTT	CASSLGRVLEYF